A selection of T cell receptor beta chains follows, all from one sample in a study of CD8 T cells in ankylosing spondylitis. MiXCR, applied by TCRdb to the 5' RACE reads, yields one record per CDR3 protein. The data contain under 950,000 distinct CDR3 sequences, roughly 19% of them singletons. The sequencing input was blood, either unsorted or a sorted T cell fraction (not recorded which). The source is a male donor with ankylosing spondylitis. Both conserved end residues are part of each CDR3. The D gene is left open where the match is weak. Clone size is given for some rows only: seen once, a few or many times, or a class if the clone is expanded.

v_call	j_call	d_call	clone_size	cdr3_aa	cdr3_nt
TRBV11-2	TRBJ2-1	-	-	CASSLMGSGESYNEQFF	TGTGCCAGCAGCTTAATGGGGTCAGGGGAGTCCTACAATGAGCAGTTCTTC
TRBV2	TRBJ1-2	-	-	CASSVLMGGGQGYTF	TGTGCCAGCAGTGTCCTAATGGGGGGGGGCCAAGGCTACACCTTC
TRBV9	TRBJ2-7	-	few	CASSPRRAGGEQYF	TGTGCCAGCAGCCCCCGGAGGGCTGGGGGCGAGCAGTACTTC
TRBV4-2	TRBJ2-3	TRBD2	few	CASSQEGSGGSTDTQYF	TGTGCCAGCAGCCAAGAAGGTAGCGGGGGCAGCACAGATACGCAGTATTTT
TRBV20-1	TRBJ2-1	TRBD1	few	CSAGYTGGTGEQFF	TGCAGTGCTGGCTACACAGGGGGCACGGGTGAGCAGTTCTTC
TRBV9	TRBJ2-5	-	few	CASSVDPQETQYF	TGTGCCAGCAGCGTGGACCCGCAAGAGACCCAGTACTTC
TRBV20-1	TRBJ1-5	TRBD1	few	CSATTGAGQPQHF	TGCAGTGCCACGACAGGGGCGGGTCAGCCCCAGCATTTT
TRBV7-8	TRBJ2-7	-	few	CASSDTENYEQYF	TGTGCCAGCAGCGACACGGAAAACTACGAGCAGTACTTC
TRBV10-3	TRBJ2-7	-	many	CAISENTPSYEQYF	TGTGCCATCAGTGAGAACACCCCATCCTACGAGCAGTACTTC
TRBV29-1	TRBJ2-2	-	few	CSVEERSRGETGELFF	TGCAGCGTTGAAGAAAGAAGCAGGGGAGAAACCGGGGAGCTGTTTTTT
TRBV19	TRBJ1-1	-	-	CATAPGPTEAFF	TGTGCCACGGCCCCGGGGCCCACTGAAGCTTTCTTT
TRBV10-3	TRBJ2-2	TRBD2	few	CAISESLAGGPGELFF	TGTGCCATCAGTGAGTCCCTAGCGGGAGGGCCCGGGGAGCTGTTTTTT
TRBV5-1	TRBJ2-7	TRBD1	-	CASSLLRSAGQGFYEQYF	TGCGCCAGCAGCTTGTTACGGTCCGCGGGACAGGGGTTTTACGAGCAGTACTTC
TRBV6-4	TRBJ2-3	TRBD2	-	CASKVAGADTQYF	TGTGCCAGCAAGGTAGCGGGAGCAGATACGCAGTATTTT
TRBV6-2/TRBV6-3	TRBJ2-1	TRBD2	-	CASRPSGAYNEQFF	TGTGCCAGCAGGCCTAGCGGGGCCTACAATGAGCAGTTCTTC
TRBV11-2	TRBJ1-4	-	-	CASSLGLGQEKLFF	TGTGCCAGCAGCTTAGGACTAGGGCAGGAAAAACTGTTTTTT
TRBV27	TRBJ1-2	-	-	CASSSTSGGGYTF	TGTGCCAGCAGTTCCACATCGGGCGGCGGCTACACCTTC
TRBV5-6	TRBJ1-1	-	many	CASSLVGRNTEAFF	TGTGCCAGCAGCTTGGTTGGCAGGAACACTGAAGCTTTCTTT
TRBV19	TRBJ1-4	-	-	CASTNWGHFATNEKLFF	TGTGCCAGTACCAATTGGGGACACTTTGCAACTAATGAAAAACTGTTTTTT
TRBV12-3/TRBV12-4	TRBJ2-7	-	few	CASRSTSYEQYF	TGTGCCAGCAGGTCCACCTCCTACGAGCAGTACTTC
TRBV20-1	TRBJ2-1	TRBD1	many	CSAIPRDRVYEQFF	TGCAGTGCTATCCCCCGGGACAGGGTCTATGAGCAGTTCTTC
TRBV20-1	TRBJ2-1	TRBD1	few	CSAGDRIGQVDEQFF	TGCAGTGCTGGGGACAGGATTGGGCAGGTGGATGAGCAGTTCTTC
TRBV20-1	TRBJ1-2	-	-	CSARDWTNGYGYTF	TGCAGTGCTAGAGATTGGACAAATGGGTATGGCTACACCTTC
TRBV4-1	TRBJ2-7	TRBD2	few	CASSQDPGGLVEQYF	TGCGCCAGCAGCCAAGATCCCGGGGGGTTGGTTGAGCAGTACTTC
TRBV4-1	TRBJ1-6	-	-	CASSQDDVDNSPLHF	TGCGCCAGCAGCCAAGATGACGTCGACAATTCACCCCTCCACTTT
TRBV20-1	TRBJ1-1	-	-	CSWGGARDTEAFF	TGCAGCTGGGGGGGGGCGCGGGACACTGAAGCTTTCTTT
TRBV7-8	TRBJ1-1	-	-	CASSLGLLMNTEAFF	TGTGCCAGCAGCTTAGGGTTGCTAATGAACACTGAAGCTTTCTTT
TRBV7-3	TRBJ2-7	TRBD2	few	CASSPGGGGSYEQYF	TGTGCCAGCAGCCCGGGCGGGGGGGGCTCCTACGAGCAGTACTTC
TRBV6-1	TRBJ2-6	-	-	CASSETEANVLTF	TGTGCCAGCAGTGAAACCGAGGCCAACGTCCTGACTTTC
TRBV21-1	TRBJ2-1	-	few	CASSSTGQANSYNEQFF	TGTGCCAGCAGCTCTACCGGACAAGCGAACTCCTACAATGAGCAGTTCTTC
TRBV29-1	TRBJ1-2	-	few	CSVERGGADGYTF	TGCAGCGTTGAACGTGGGGGGGCGGACGGCTACACCTTC
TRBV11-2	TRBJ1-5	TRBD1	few	CASSLGRPDRTGTFSNQPQHF	TGTGCCAGCAGCTTAGGTCGACCTGATCGGACAGGGACCTTCAGCAATCAGCCCCAGCATTTT
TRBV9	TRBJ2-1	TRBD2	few	CASSSRGGGPRDEQFF	TGTGCCAGCAGCTCGAGGGGCGGGGGGCCTAGAGATGAGCAGTTCTTC
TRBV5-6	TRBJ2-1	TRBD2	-	CASSRGLAVGGEQFF	TGTGCCAGCAGCCGGGGACTAGCGGTCGGGGGTGAGCAGTTCTTC
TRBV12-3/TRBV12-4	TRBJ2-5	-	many	CASTSTGQPQETQYF	TGTGCCAGCACTTCCACTGGACAGCCGCAAGAGACCCAGTACTTC
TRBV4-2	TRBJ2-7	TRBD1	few	CASSQNDRGSYEQYF	TGTGCCAGCAGCCAAAATGACAGGGGATCCTACGAGCAGTACTTC
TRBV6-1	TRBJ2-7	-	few	CASSEWSSSDYEQYF	TGTGCCAGCAGTGAATGGTCGTCCTCCGACTACGAGCAGTACTTC
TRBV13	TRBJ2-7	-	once	CASSFKVRSYEQYF	TGTGCCAGCAGCTTCAAAGTCCGATCCTACGAGCAGTACTTC
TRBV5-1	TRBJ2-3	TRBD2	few	CASSLVLAGFTDTQYF	TGCGCCAGCAGCTTGGTGCTAGCGGGGTTCACAGATACGCAGTATTTT
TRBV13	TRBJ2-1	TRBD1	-	CASSFLISGQGTAGSYNEQFF	TGTGCCAGCAGCTTCCTAATATCGGGACAGGGAACAGCGGGGTCCTACAATGAGCAGTTCTTC
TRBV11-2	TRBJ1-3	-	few	CASSLSVSGNTIYF	TGTGCCAGCAGCTTATCCGTCTCTGGAAACACCATATATTTT
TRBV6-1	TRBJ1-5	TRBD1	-	CASSEWPGGTQPQHF	TGTGCCAGCAGTGAATGGCCAGGGGGCACTCAGCCCCAGCATTTT
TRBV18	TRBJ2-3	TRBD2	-	CASSPRLAGDLGTDTQYF	TGTGCCAGCTCACCGAGGCTAGCGGGAGATTTGGGCACAGATACGCAGTATTTT
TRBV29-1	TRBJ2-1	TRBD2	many	CSSHWGRQRGLDNEQFF	TGCAGCTCCCATTGGGGCCGGCAGCGGGGCCTCGACAATGAGCAGTTCTTC
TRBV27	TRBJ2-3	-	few	CASSSMDSTITDTQYF	TGTGCCAGCAGTTCTATGGACTCCACGATCACGGATACGCAGTATTTT
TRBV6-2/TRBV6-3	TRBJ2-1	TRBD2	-	CASSQREAEQFF	TGTGCCAGCAGTCAGCGGGAGGCCGAGCAGTTCTTC
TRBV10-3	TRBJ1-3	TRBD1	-	CAISESDRGNTIYF	TGTGCCATCAGTGAGTCGGACAGGGGAAACACCATATATTTT
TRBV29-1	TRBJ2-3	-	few	CSVEDKTRTDTQYF	TGCAGCGTTGAAGATAAGACACGCACAGATACGCAGTATTTT
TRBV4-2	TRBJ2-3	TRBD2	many	CASSPRSQGGSTDTQYF	TGTGCCAGCAGCCCCCGAAGCCAGGGAGGGAGCACAGATACGCAGTATTTT
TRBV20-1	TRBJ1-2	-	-	CSARDPGHHSYGYTF	TGCAGTGCTAGAGATCCGGGACACCACTCCTATGGCTACACCTTC
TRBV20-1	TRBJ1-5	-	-	CSASLDYQPQHF	TGCAGTGCTAGCTTAGACTATCAGCCCCAGCATTTT
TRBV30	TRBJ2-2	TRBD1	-	CAWEGTGGSTGELFF	TGTGCCTGGGAGGGGACAGGGGGCAGCACCGGGGAGCTGTTTTTT
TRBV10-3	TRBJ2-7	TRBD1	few	CAIRGDRASSYEQYF	TGTGCCATCAGGGGAGACAGGGCTTCCTCCTACGAGCAGTACTTC
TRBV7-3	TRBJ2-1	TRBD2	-	CASSVTALAGGKFGHDEQFF	TGTGCCAGCAGCGTAACGGCCCTAGCGGGAGGGAAATTCGGCCACGATGAGCAGTTCTTC
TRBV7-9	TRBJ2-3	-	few	CASDGRTSTTDTQYF	TGTGCCAGCGACGGACGGACCTCGACGACAGATACGCAGTATTTT